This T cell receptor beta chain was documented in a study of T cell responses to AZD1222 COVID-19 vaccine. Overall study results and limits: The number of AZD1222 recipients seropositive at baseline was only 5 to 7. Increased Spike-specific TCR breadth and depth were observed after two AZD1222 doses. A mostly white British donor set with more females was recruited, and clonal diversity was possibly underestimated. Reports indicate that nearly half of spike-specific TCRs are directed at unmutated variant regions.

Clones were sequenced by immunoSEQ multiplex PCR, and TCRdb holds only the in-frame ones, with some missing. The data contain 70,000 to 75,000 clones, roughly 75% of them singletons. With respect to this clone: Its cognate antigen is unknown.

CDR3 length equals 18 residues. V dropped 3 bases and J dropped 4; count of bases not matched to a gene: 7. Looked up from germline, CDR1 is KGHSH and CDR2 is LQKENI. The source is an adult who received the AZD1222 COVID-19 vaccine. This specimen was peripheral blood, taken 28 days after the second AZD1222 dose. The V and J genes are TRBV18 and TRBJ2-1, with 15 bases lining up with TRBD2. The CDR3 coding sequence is TGTGCCAGCTCACCCCCCGGACTAGCGGGGGGGCCGTACAATGAGCAGTTCTTC. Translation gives CASSPPGLAGGPYNEQFF.